The TCR beta chain described here comes from a study of monozygotic twins with inflammatory bowel disease. Study-level findings and limits: Concordant and discordant twins showed no difference in repertoire similarity, possibly from limited power.

The quantity of total RNA per TCR library was about 3,300 ng. With the 5' RACE reads reprocessed, TCRdb shows one record per CDR3 protein and no DNA. The sample holds over 350,000 distinct CDR3 sequences. Without any T cell sorting, total RNA was isolated from whole blood. This CDR3 comprises 17 residues. CDR1 is SGHRS and CDR2 is YFSETQ in the germline V gene. In the case of this clonotype: What it binds is unknown.

The chain combines TRBV5-1 with TRBJ2-3; the TCRdb call, TRBD1, lacks DNA for checking. The source is a human donor with ulcerative colitis or Crohn's disease, or a healthy co-twin of an affected twin (not recorded which). Sequencing was carried out using blood. The chain's CDR3 is CASSILGQGAPTDTQYF.